This T cell receptor beta chain was captured by sequencing in a study of early T cells in non-severe SARS-CoV-2 infection. Study summary: Investigators sequenced bulk RNA drawn from unsorted whole blood, and chains remained unpaired. Study-level findings and limits: Database matching using VDJdb favored anti-spike CD8 responses, with private and CD4 specificities left missing.

Attachment of unique molecular identifiers to individual cDNA molecules was performed. MiXCR, applied by TCRdb to the 5' RACE reads, yields one record per CDR3 protein. Altogether tens of thousands of distinct CDR3 sequences are present, 15% to 18% being singletons, with the ten largest covering more than 10%. With V trimmed by 8 bases and J by 6 bases, 4 bases remained unmatched. The germline V gene encodes CDR1 SGHTA and CDR2 FQGNSA. The CDR3 loop spans 12 amino acids. About this clonotype: Its antigen is currently unknown.

The TCR was taken from an adult who was a healthcare worker with PCR-confirmed SARS-CoV-2 infection or an uninfected control (not recorded which). The chain employs TRBV7-2 and TRBJ2-7, with TRBD1 matching 10 bases. Sequencing was performed on whole blood. The CDR3, as DNA: TGTGCCAGCGGGGGACAGGGGATCGAGCAGTACTTC. Its protein product is CASGGQGIEQYF.